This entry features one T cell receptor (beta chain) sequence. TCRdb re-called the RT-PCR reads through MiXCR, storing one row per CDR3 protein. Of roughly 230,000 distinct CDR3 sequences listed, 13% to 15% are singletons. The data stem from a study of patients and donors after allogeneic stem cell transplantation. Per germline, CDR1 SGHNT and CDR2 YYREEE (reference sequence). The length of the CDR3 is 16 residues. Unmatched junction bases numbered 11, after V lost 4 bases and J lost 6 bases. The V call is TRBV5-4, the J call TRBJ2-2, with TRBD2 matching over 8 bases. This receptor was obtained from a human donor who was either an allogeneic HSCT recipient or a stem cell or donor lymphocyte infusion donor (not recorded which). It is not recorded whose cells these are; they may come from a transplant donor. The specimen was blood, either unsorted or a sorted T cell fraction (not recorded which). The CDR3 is CASSPLGAGAPGELFF. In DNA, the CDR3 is TGTGCCAGCAGCCCCCTCGGAGCGGGGGCCCCCGGGGAGCTGTTTTTT.